The 11 T cell receptor beta chains listed next were all sequenced from one sample in a study of T cell repertoires in cytomegalovirus infection. TCRdb reanalysed the reads using MiXCR and keeps one entry per CDR3 protein. The repertoire holds about 320,000 distinct CDR3 sequences, with over 7.5% as singletons. The sample comprised PBMCs. These receptors came from a human donor in good health (CMV status not recorded). Some clones in this sample may be carry-over from other donors' samples.

This clonotype was recorded a few times. V gene TRBV30 combines with J gene TRBJ1-2, with D perhaps matching TRBD1 (6 bases). Per the germline V gene, CDR1 is GTSNPN and CDR2 is SVGIG (reference sequence). V was trimmed by 2 bases and J by 7 bases, leaving 14 bases between them. CDR3 length equals 13 residues. The CDR3 region is CAWSNSGGSGYTF. For the CDR3, the DNA is TGTGCCTGGAGTAACAGCGGGGGCTCTGGCTACACCTTC.

Only a few counts were recorded for this clonotype. The V gene is TRBV7-9, the J gene TRBJ1-6; D gene uncertain. The germline V and J ends were trimmed by 3 bases and 13 bases, with 13 bases remaining between them. Germline loops: CDR1 SEHNR, CDR2 FQNEAQ (reference sequence). This CDR3 contains 13 residues. CDR3 coding DNA: TGTGCCAGCAGCTTGGAGCCGCTTCTCCCCCTCCACTTT. Its translation is CASSLEPLLPLHF.

The table lists this clonotype with many counts. The chain links TRBV5-5 to TRBJ2-1; a weak D match, TRBD2 (5 bases). Trimming took off 4 bases at V and 1 base at J, with 21 bases between the two ends. The CDR3 loop spans 18 amino acids. Germline values: CDR1 SGHKS, CDR2 YYEKEE (reference sequence). The CDR3 loop is CASSASPPAALSYNEQFF. The DNA for the CDR3 is TGTGCCAGCAGCGCGTCCCCCCCAGCGGCATTATCCTACAATGAGCAGTTCTTC.

This clonotype was seen more than once but under ten times. For the CDR3, the DNA is TGTGCCAGCAACCTCGACAGGGAGGGGTACTACACCTTC. It codes for CASNLDREGYYTF. The chain links TRBV7-2 to TRBJ1-2; 7 bases fit TRBD1. Trimming took 7 bases from V and 10 from J; bases not matched to a gene: 12. Germline CDR1 reads SGHTA; CDR2 reads FQGNSA. This CDR3 has 13 amino acids.

The chain has TRBV4-2 and TRBJ2-5, with 8 bases aligning to TRBD2. The CDR3 extends over 15 amino acids. From germline, CDR1 is LGHNA and CDR2 YNFKEQ. V trimming: 0 bases; J trimming: 5 bases; junction bases outside the gene matches: 5. CDR3 DNA: TGTGCCAGCAGCCAAGAACGGACTAGCCGTGAGACCCAGTACTTC. The encoded protein is CASSQERTSRETQYF.

This rearrangement joins TRBV25-1 to TRBJ2-2, with 10 positions matching TRBD1. V shed 6 bases and J 7 bases; nucleotides not matched to a gene: 14. Germline-derived CDR1 and CDR2 are MGHDK and SYGVNS. The CDR3 is made up of 17 amino acids. In DNA, the CDR3 is TGTGCCAGCAGCATTGCCCCACCTGACAGGGGGCGCGGGGAGCTGTTTTTT. Residues: CASSIAPPDRGRGELFF.

As DNA, the CDR3 is TGTGCCAGCAGTTACTCCTGGACCTACAATGAGCAGTTCTTC. Its translation is CASSYSWTYNEQFF. This sequence joins TRBV6-2 or TRBV6-3 and TRBJ2-1; D gene uncertain. CDR1 is MNHEY, CDR2 SVGEGT, per germline. V was trimmed by 0 bases and J by 2 bases, leaving 5 bases between them. This CDR3 is built from 14 residues.

This clonotype was counted many times. The V call is TRBV12-3 or TRBV12-4, the J call TRBJ1-5; D gene unclear. The ends were cut back, 1 base at V and 2 bases at J, with 18 bases in the middle. The CDR3 totals 18 residues. CDR3 bases: TGTGCCAGCAGTTTAGGCCCCGGCAGGTTGGGAGGCAATCAGCCCCAGCATTTT. Protein product: CASSLGPGRLGGNQPQHF.

This clonotype occurred a few times. This chain connects TRBV28 to TRBJ1-1; maybe TRBD1 (6 bases). The CDR3 sequence is 14 residues long. Germline lookup yields CDR1 MDHEN and CDR2 SYDVKM. Trimming left V 6 bases short and J 11 bases short, with 22 bases between. CDR3 region: CASSPQGLPWEAFF. The CDR3 DNA sequence: TGTGCCAGCAGCCCACAGGGACTGCCCTGGGAGGCTTTCTTT.

This rearrangement joins TRBV29-1 to TRBJ1-1, with unresolved D. Germline V gene data show CDR1 as SQVTM and CDR2 as ANQGSEA. The V end lost 6 bases, the J end lost 2 bases, and 13 bases lay between the germline ends. The CDR3 covers 13 residues. CDR3 DNA: TGCAGCGTCTCGGCACTGGGTAACACTGAAGCTTTCTTT. Translation gives CSVSALGNTEAFF.

The chain employs TRBV6-8 and TRBJ1-6, with 7 bases that match TRBD1. CDR1 and CDR2 (germline): MNHGY, SAAAGT. The CDR3 is made up of 15 amino acids. V lost 5 bases and J lost 8; bases outside the gene matches: 9. CDR3 region: CASSRSTGKHSPLHF. The CDR3 nucleotides are TGTGCCAGCAGTCGGTCGACAGGGAAGCATTCACCCCTCCACTTT.